This entry lists 32 T cell receptor beta chains sequenced from one sample in a study of cytomegalovirus exposure and HLA in healthy donors. PCR employed 60 Vbeta and 13 Jbeta primers. Sequencing used immunoSEQ multiplex PCR; TCRdb keeps in-frame clones, though not all of them. Here the sample spans around 100,000 clones, around 79% being singletons. Sequencing was carried out using PBMCs. These receptors came from a woman aged 40 to 49 in good health and CMV-seronegative.

The rearrangement links TRBV11-2 to TRBJ2-5; no definite D call. Trimming stripped 1 base from V and 4 bases from J, with 7 bases between. Germline CDR1 and CDR2: SGHAT and FQNNGV. This CDR3 comprises 13 residues. CDR3 residues: CASSLVIRETQYF. Written as DNA, the CDR3 is TGTGCCAGCAGCTTAGTAATTCGAGAGACCCAGTACTTC.

The chain recombines TRBV6-1 with TRBJ2-2; 12 bases are shared with TRBD2. Trimming cost V 4 bases and J 4 bases; bases outside gene matches: 4. The germline CDR1 and CDR2 sequences are MNHNS and SASEGT. There are 16 residues in the CDR3. CDR3 in DNA: TGTGCCAGCAGTGTTAAGACTAGCGGGAGCACCGGGGAGCTGTTTTTT. Protein product: CASSVKTSGSTGELFF.

This clone was found once. The genes are TRBV21-1 and TRBJ2-7; the tabulated D call, TRBD2, remains unverified against the DNA. TRBV21-1 is described as a pseudogene. This CDR3 contains 16 residues. DNA for the CDR3: TGTGCCAGCAGCAGGGGCGGGCGGGAGATATCGGGGGAGCAGTACTTC. This codes for CASSRGGREISGEQYF.

The CDR3 loop reads CASSLTGGAGTDTQYF. The CDR3 DNA reads as TGTGCCAGCAGCCTGACGGGGGGGGCCGGCACAGATACGCAGTATTTT. This chain links TRBV7-2 with TRBJ2-3; 8 nucleotides line up with TRBD2. The CDR3 sequence is 16 residues long. Per germline, CDR1 SGHTA and CDR2 FQGNSA. Trimming at V came to 5 bases and at J to 1 base, leaving 8 bases not matched to a gene.

CDR3 coding DNA: TGTGCCAGCACCTCGGGACAGGCGGGTGAAAAACTGTTTTTT. Protein: CASTSGQAGEKLFF. This chain links TRBV6-1 with TRBJ1-4; 8 bases line up with TRBD1. Germline trimming cut 7 bases from V and 7 bases from J; bases unmatched to any gene: 8. The CDR3 spans 14 residues. Germline CDR1 MNHNS, CDR2 SASEGT.

The chain's CDR3 is CASNNEPGQGTFF. DNA for the CDR3: TGTGCCAGCAACAATGAACCGGGACAGGGGACTTTCTTT. The chain is built from TRBV5-6 and TRBJ1-1, with TRBD1 identical over 10 bases. This CDR3 region has 13 residues. The V gene's germline CDR1 is SGHDT and CDR2 YYEEEE. V dropped 6 bases and J dropped 12; count of bases not matched to a gene: 11. Drawing the rest from reference TRBV5-6 and TRBJ1-1, the complete variable domain is DAGVTQSPTHLIKTRGQQVTLRCSPKSGHDTVSWYQQALGQGPQFIFQYYEEEERQRGNFPDRFSGHQFPNYSSELNVNALLLGDSALYLCASNNEPGQGTFFGQGTRLTVV.

This chain connects TRBV7-2 to TRBJ2-1; D call uncertain. This CDR3 spans 14 amino acids. Germline V gene sequence: CDR1 SGHTA, CDR2 FQGNSA. The V end lost 4 bases, the J end lost 7 bases, and 14 bases lay between the germline ends. The CDR3 spells CASSSQIGANEQFF. In DNA, the CDR3 is TGTGCCAGCAGCTCTCAGATTGGTGCAAATGAGCAGTTCTTC.

This clone appeared once. Written as DNA, the CDR3 is TGTGCCAGCAGCCCCGGACAGTTGATAACCCCCCTCTATGGCTACACCTTC. Translated: CASSPGQLITPLYGYTF. The chain recombines TRBV5-6 with TRBJ1-2; D possibly corresponds to TRBD1 (6 bases). V was cut by 4 bases and J by 4 bases, with 23 bases left in between. The CDR3 extends over 17 amino acids. The germline V gene has CDR1 SGHDT and CDR2 YYEEEE.

J is TRBJ2-3 and V is TRBV4-1, with D unresolved. Germline V gene sequence: CDR1 MGHRA, CDR2 YSYEKL. V was clipped by 1 base and J by 1 base, with 9 bases between them. This CDR3 region has 15 residues. CDR3 amino acids: CASSQGRVGTDTQYF. The CDR3 DNA follows: TGCGCCAGCAGCCAAGGCCGAGTAGGCACAGATACGCAGTATTTT.

The V and J genes are TRBV7-2 and TRBJ2-1, with 9 nucleotides matching TRBD2. V shed 5 bases, J shed 6 bases, and the junction held 8 bases outside the gene matches. The length of the CDR3 is 15 residues. The germline gives CDR1 SGHTA, CDR2 FQGNSA. The CDR3 spells CASSLQAGGGNEQFF. CDR3 DNA sequence: TGTGCCAGCAGCCTCCAAGCGGGGGGAGGCAATGAGCAGTTCTTC.

The genes are TRBV6-5 and TRBJ2-1; D ambiguous. Per the germline V gene, CDR1 is MNHEY and CDR2 is SVGAGI. The ends were cut back, 4 bases at V and 8 bases at J, with 15 bases in the middle. There are 14 residues in the CDR3. CDR3 sequence (DNA): TGTGCCAGCAGTTTAAAGAGAACCACTCATGAGCAGTTCTTC. Amino acids: CASSLKRTTHEQFF.

The J gene is TRBJ1-5, the V gene TRBV7-2; D might be TRBD1 (5 bases). CDR3 length: 15 amino acids. The ends were cut back, 1 base at V and 5 bases at J, with 12 bases in the middle. The germline CDR1 and CDR2 sequences are SGHTA and FQGNSA. CDR3 loop: CASSLDSGGYQPQHF. In DNA, the CDR3 is TGTGCCAGCAGCTTAGATTCGGGGGGGTATCAGCCCCAGCATTTT.

The chain employs TRBV28 and TRBJ1-2, with TRBD1 as a possible D gene (6 bases). Germline CDR1 and CDR2: MDHEN and SYDVKM. V was clipped by 8 bases and J by 3 bases, with 10 bases between them. The CDR3 length is 12 residues. The CDR3 DNA sequence: TGTGCCAGCCAGGACAGATACTATGGCTACACCTTC. Translating it yields CASQDRYYGYTF.

The chain couples TRBV5-5 to TRBJ2-2, with D maybe TRBD2 (6 bases). The V and J ends lost 4 bases and 1 base respectively, with 11 bases between them. Looked up from germline, CDR1 is SGHKS and CDR2 is YYEKEE (reference sequence). The length of the CDR3 is 15 residues. CDR3 sequence (DNA): TGTGCCAGCAGCGCCGGGACTGGGAACACCGGGGAGCTGTTTTTT. It encodes CASSAGTGNTGELFF.

The chain carries TRBV19 and TRBJ2-1; maybe TRBD2 (5 bases). The germline V gene has CDR1 LNHDA and CDR2 SQIVND (reference sequence). The CDR3 covers 13 residues. Trimming removed 4 bases at V and 8 bases at J, with 12 bases between. The CDR3 coding sequence is TGTGCCAGTAGTAAGCCGGGGTGGGATGAGCAGTTCTTC. Translated, it gives CASSKPGWDEQFF.

The chain uses TRBV27 and TRBJ1-5, with D perhaps TRBD1 (5 bases). This CDR3 has 14 amino acids. Germline V gives CDR1 MNHEY, CDR2 SMNVEV (reference sequence). V was trimmed by 5 bases and J by 6 bases, leaving 14 bases between them. In DNA form, the CDR3 reads TGTGCCAGCAGTATCGGGGGGACCAGTCAGCCCCAGCATTTT. Encoded protein: CASSIGGTSQPQHF.

This rearrangement joins TRBV9 to TRBJ2-3, with 9 bases lining up with TRBD1. The CDR3 is made up of 17 amino acids. Trimming cost V 4 bases and J 1 base; bases outside gene matches: 10. CDR1 SGDLS and CDR2 YYNGEE come from the germline V gene. CDR3 nucleotide sequence: TGTGCCAGCAGCTCGAGGACAGGGGTGATTGGCACAGATACGCAGTATTTT. This sequence encodes CASSSRTGVIGTDTQYF.

This clone has more than one count but fewer than ten. The rearrangement links TRBV5-1 to TRBJ2-7; 8 bases line up with TRBD1. Germline V gene lookup returns CDR1 SGHRS and CDR2 YFSETQ. After removal of 0 bases from V and 3 bases from J, the junction contained 5 bases not matched to a gene. CDR3 length equals 15 residues. The CDR3 DNA sequence: TGCGCCAGCAGCTTGGAGGCAGGGGGCAACTACGAGCAGTACTTC. The encoded protein is CASSLEAGGNYEQYF.

This chain uses TRBV6-6 with TRBJ1-4; possible D gene TRBD1, 6 bases. This CDR3 has 14 amino acids. The germline V and J ends were trimmed by 5 bases and 4 bases, with 11 bases remaining between them. CDR1 and CDR2 (germline): MNHNY, SVGAGI (reference sequence). The CDR3 reads CASSPDRDNEKLFF. DNA of the CDR3: TGTGCCAGCAGTCCGGACAGAGATAATGAAAAACTGTTTTTT.

This clone showed up just a few times. The CDR3 reads CASSLGLLNEKLFF. The CDR3 DNA reads as TGTGCCAGCAGTTTAGGGCTTCTTAATGAAAAACTGTTTTTT. This sequence joins TRBV28 and TRBJ1-4, with unresolved D. The CDR3 extends over 14 amino acids. Trimming cost V 2 bases and J 4 bases, with 8 bases left between them. Germline CDR1 is MDHEN and CDR2 is SYDVKM. The whole variable domain, filled in from reference TRBV28 and TRBJ1-4, reads DVKVTQSSRYLVKRTGEKVFLECVQDMDHENMFWYRQDPGLGLRLIYFSYDVKMKEKGDIPEGYSVSREKKERFSLILESASTNQTSMYLCASSLGLLNEKLFFGSGTQLSVL.

V is TRBV7-9 and J is TRBJ2-7; a possible D gene is TRBD2 (6 bases). The V gene lost 6 bases and the J gene lost 4 bases, with 13 bases spanning the gap. The CDR3 totals 13 residues. The germline gives CDR1 SEHNR, CDR2 FQNEAQ (reference sequence). CDR3 in DNA: TGTGCCAGCAGGGGGACTGGAGTGTACGAGCAGTACTTC. Translating gives CASRGTGVYEQYF. The full variable domain, rest sourced from reference TRBV7-9 and TRBJ2-7, is DTGVSQNPRHKITKRGQNVTFRCDPISEHNRLYWYRQTLGQGPEFLTYFQNEAQLEKSRLLSDRFSAERPKGSFSTLEIQRTEQGDSAMYLCASRGTGVYEQYFGPGTRLTVT.

This chain uses TRBV10-2 with TRBJ2-7; the D is unclear. The V end was cut by 7 bases, the J end by 0 bases, with 16 bases between. CDR3 length: 15 amino acids. Germline V CDR1 and CDR2: WSHSY, SAAADI. The CDR3 DNA reads TGCGCCAGCAACGGTGGGTTGGGCAGCTCCTACGAGCAGTACTTC. It yields the protein CASNGGLGSSYEQYF.

The V gene is TRBV11-2, the J gene TRBJ2-4, with D maybe TRBD1 (6 bases). The CDR3 runs to 13 residues. Deletions cut 3 bases from V and 6 bases from J, with 9 bases between. From germline, CDR1 is SGHAT and CDR2 FQNNGV. The CDR3 reads CASSFQQGNIQYF. In DNA, the CDR3 is TGTGCCAGCAGCTTTCAACAGGGAAACATTCAGTACTTC. The full variable domain, with the rest looked up from reference TRBV11-2 and TRBJ2-4, is EAGVAQSPRYKIIEKRQSVAFWCNPISGHATLYWYQQILGQGPKLLIQFQNNGVVDDSQLPKDRFSAERLKGVDSTLKIQPAKLEDSAVYLCASSFQQGNIQYFGAGTRLSVL.

This chain links TRBV7-8 with TRBJ2-5, with D possibly matching TRBD2 (5 bases). TRBJ2-7 explains the end of the DNA better; the J call may be wrong. The germline V gene has CDR1 SGHVS and CDR2 FQNEAQ. The CDR3 has 13 amino acids. Written as DNA, the CDR3 is TGTGCCAGCAGCTTCGGAGGTTCCTACGAGCAGTACTTC. It specifies CASSFGGSYEQYF.

The gene calls are TRBV29-1 and TRBJ2-5, with 8 bases aligning to TRBD1. CDR1 is SQVTM and CDR2 is ANQGSEA in the germline V gene. V trimming: 6 bases; J trimming: 5 bases; junction bases outside the gene matches: 8. This CDR3 is built from 13 residues. The CDR3 sequence: CSVDQGARETQYF. DNA of the CDR3: TGCAGCGTGGACCAGGGGGCGCGGGAGACCCAGTACTTC.

The rearrangement joins TRBV28 to TRBJ1-4, with D perhaps matching TRBD1 (5 bases). V was pared by 8 bases and J by 4 bases, with 8 bases between. The CDR3 is 12 residues long. CDR1 and CDR2 from the germline V gene are MDHEN and SYDVKM. The CDR3 loop is CASGTLNEKLFF. The CDR3 DNA reads TGTGCCAGCGGGACTCTTAATGAAAAACTGTTTTTT.

As to this clone: Relative to the germline gene, one junction end is altered; a read error may explain this. This chain uses TRBV5-1 with TRBJ1-3, with D hard to call. Germline values: CDR1 SGHRS, CDR2 YFSETQ. CDR3 length equals 15 residues. The CDR3: CASSISTDSGNAIYF. DNA of the CDR3: TGCGCCAGCAGCATTTCGACGGACTCTGGAAACGCCATATATTTT.

The J gene is TRBJ1-2, the V gene TRBV18, with TRBD1 matching 8 bases. This CDR3 has 17 amino acids. J lost 6 bases, V lost 3 bases, and 15 bases had no gene match. Germline CDR1 and CDR2: KGHSH and LQKENI. DNA of the CDR3: TGTGCCAGCTCACCGCAACTTAGACAGGGGCCGGAGGATGGCTACACCTTC. It yields the protein CASSPQLRQGPEDGYTF.

The J gene is TRBJ2-7, the V gene TRBV29-1, with D tentatively TRBD1 (5 bases). The CDR3 contains 11 residues. Germline assignment: CDR1 SQVTM and CDR2 ANQGSEA. V was pared by 2 bases and J by 4 bases, with 6 bases between. CDR3 loop: CSVEKGYEQYF. Here the CDR3 DNA reads TGCAGCGTTGAAAAGGGGTACGAGCAGTACTTC.

The rearrangement uses TRBV29-1 and TRBJ2-1, with 10 bases lining up with TRBD2. Germline CDR1 reads SQVTM; CDR2 reads ANQGSEA. CDR3 length: 16 residues. The V segment lost 6 bases and the J segment 4 bases; nucleotides outside the gene matches: 12. CDR3 amino acids: CSVVSNSGRTYNEQFF. In DNA form, the CDR3 reads TGCAGCGTCGTAAGTAATAGCGGGAGGACGTACAATGAGCAGTTCTTC.

This chain joins TRBV30 and TRBJ1-4; no clear D gene. The V gene lost 0 bases and the J gene lost 4 bases, with 12 bases spanning the gap. This CDR3 comprises 15 residues. The germline V gene encodes CDR1 GTSNPN and CDR2 SVGIG (reference sequence). Written as DNA, the CDR3 is TGTGCCTGGAGTGTAATGACGGGTTTTAATGAAAAACTGTTTTTT. Its translation: CAWSVMTGFNEKLFF.

A few counts support this clone. V usage is TRBV2 and J usage is TRBJ2-1; D gene uncertain. In germline, CDR1 is SNHLY, CDR2 FYNNEI. The CDR3 loop spans 16 amino acids. Trimming stripped 3 bases from V and 0 bases from J, with 12 bases between. CDR3: CASSDPAASSYNEQFF. The CDR3 DNA sequence: TGTGCCAGCAGTGATCCGGCGGCTAGCTCCTACAATGAGCAGTTCTTC.